This TCR beta chain was recovered during a study of T cells of healthy individuals. This clonotype was recorded many times. In TCRdb, the 5' RACE reads were re-called with MiXCR into one record per CDR3 protein. The repertoire has about 41,000 distinct CDR3 sequences, 4.5% of them found once; the top ten carry over 8.5%. The germline gives CDR1 KGHSH, CDR2 LQKENI. The V segment lost 3 bases and the J segment 5 bases; nucleotides outside the gene matches: 5. The CDR3 consists of 14 residues. The chain is built from TRBV18 and TRBJ2-7; 9 bases are a match to TRBD1. The origin of this receptor is a human donor in good health. DNA of the CDR3: TGTGCCAGCTCACCTAGACAGGGGGTGGACGAGCAGTACTTC. Its protein product is CASSPRQGVDEQYF.